The clone carrying this T cell receptor beta chain appeared a single time. Generated by immunoSEQ multiplex PCR, the TCRdb table keeps only in-frame clones and is missing some. This sample has hundreds of thousands of clones, with 80% to 90% found just once. The record originates from a study of shared T cell receptors in the human thymus. The V and J ends lost 5 bases and 4 bases, in that order; junction bases with no gene match: 7. Germline CDR1 is LNHDA and CDR2 is SQIVND (reference sequence). The CDR3 length is 15 residues. The data were also submitted as part of a second study, on human thymus T cells. This second study says: Healthy Finnish infants having corrective surgery for congenital heart defects served as donors. Among unrelated individuals, related research reported thymic repertoires that overlapped highly.

Sequencing used thymocytes. This clonotype originated in a boy younger than two with a congenital heart defect. The rearrangement uses TRBV19 and TRBJ1-2; 10 positions agree with TRBD1. The CDR3 is CASSSDRGRSYGYTF. CDR3 DNA: TGTGCCAGTAGTTCAGACAGGGGGCGAAGCTATGGCTACACCTTC.